This is a list of T cell receptor beta chains from one sample in a study of blood T cell repertoires in COVID-19. Using immunoSEQ multiplex PCR, the repertoire was profiled, and TCRdb retains in-frame clones only, with some absent. Here the sample spans over 250,000 clones, over 85% being singletons. Sequencing input: PBMCs or T cells enriched from blood (not recorded which). The receptors were sampled from a woman aged 55-70 years who had recovered from COVID-19. Both conserved end residues are part of each CDR3. The D gene is left open where the match is weak. Only some rows state a clone size, as once, few, many or a class for expanded clones.

V: TRBV9
J: TRBJ1-1
size: NA
D: NA
DNA: TGTGCCAGCAGCGAGAGGGAGGACAACACTGAAGCTTTCTTT
CDR3: CASSEREDNTEAFF

V: TRBV30
J: TRBJ1-3
size: NA
D: NA
DNA: TGTGCCTGGAGTCCAGCGGGAAACACCATATATTTT
CDR3: CAWSPAGNTIYF

V: TRBV7-9
J: TRBJ1-4
size: NA
D: NA
DNA: TGTGCCATCAGGGGCCTCGGTGAAAAACTGTTTTTT
CDR3: CAIRGLGEKLFF

V: TRBV5-5
J: TRBJ1-5
size: once
D: NA
DNA: TGTGCCAGCAGCTCTTCAGGGGATCAGCCCCAGCATTTT
CDR3: CASSSSGDQPQHF

V: TRBV3-1/TRBV3-2
J: TRBJ1-5
size: NA
D: TRBD1
DNA: TGTGCCAGCAGCCAAGAGGGGAGACAGGGGATCAATCAGCCCCAGCATTTT
CDR3: CASSQEGRQGINQPQHF

V: TRBV27
J: TRBJ1-6
size: few
D: NA
DNA: TGTGCCAGCAGTCAGAGGGGGGGCTCACCCCTCCACTTT
CDR3: CASSQRGGSPLHF

V: TRBV28
J: TRBJ1-1
size: NA
D: NA
DNA: TGTGCCAGCAGTTTATTTTCCGTCTTTAACACTGAAGCTTTCTTT
CDR3: CASSLFSVFNTEAFF

V: TRBV5-1
J: TRBJ1-4
size: NA
D: NA
DNA: TGCGCCAGCAGCTTGCAGGAGGGACGTAATGAAAAACTGTTTTTT
CDR3: CASSLQEGRNEKLFF

V: TRBV10-3
J: TRBJ2-7
size: NA
D: TRBD2
DNA: TGTGCCATCAGCGCGGCGATAGCGGGAAGTTACGAGCAGTACTTC
CDR3: CAISAAIAGSYEQYF

V: TRBV9
J: TRBJ2-3
size: few
D: NA
DNA: TGTGCCAGCAGCGTCCCCCCTAGTGGTGATACGCAGTATTTT
CDR3: CASSVPPSGDTQYF

V: TRBV7-9
J: TRBJ1-2
size: NA
D: TRBD1
DNA: TGTGCCGGAGGACAGGATGTTAACTATGGCTACACCTTC
CDR3: CAGGQDVNYGYTF

V: TRBV28
J: TRBJ2-3
size: NA
D: TRBD2
DNA: TGTGCCAGCAGTACTTCCTTCGTGTTCGGTGCGGGAGGACCCACAGATACGCAGTATTTT
CDR3: CASSTSFVFGAGGPTDTQYF

V: TRBV28
J: TRBJ2-7
size: NA
D: TRBD2
DNA: TGTGCCACCCTGAGTTTCGCTAGCGGACTCCTAGGGCAGTACTTC
CDR3: CATLSFASGLLGQYF

V: TRBV6-5
J: TRBJ2-1
size: NA
D: TRBD2
DNA: TGTGCCAGCAGGGCGGGAGGAAATGAGCAGTTCTTC
CDR3: CASRAGGNEQFF

V: TRBV28
J: TRBJ1-5
size: NA
D: TRBD1
DNA: TGTGCCAGCGCCACAGGGGATCAGCCCCAGCATTTT
CDR3: CASATGDQPQHF

V: TRBV28
J: TRBJ2-4
size: NA
D: TRBD1
DNA: TGTGCCAGCAGTTTTCTCCAGGGGGACCAAAACATTCAGTACTTC
CDR3: CASSFLQGDQNIQYF

V: TRBV6-5
J: TRBJ1-2
size: NA
D: NA
DNA: TGTGCCAGCAGTTACGGGGGGTTCGGCTACACCTTC
CDR3: CASSYGGFGYTF

V: TRBV11-2
J: TRBJ2-1
size: NA
D: TRBD2
DNA: TGTGCCAGCTCCCTTCTTAGGGCTAGCGGGTACAATGAGCAGTTCTTC
CDR3: CASSLLRASGYNEQFF

V: TRBV4-1
J: TRBJ1-1
size: NA
D: NA
DNA: TGCGCCAGCAGTCCGGGGGACACTGAAGCTTTCTTT
CDR3: CASSPGDTEAFF

V: TRBV9
J: TRBJ1-1
size: NA
D: NA
DNA: TGTGCCAGCAGCGCCCACGAAGGGAGGACTGAAGCTTTCTTT
CDR3: CASSAHEGRTEAFF

V: TRBV5-1
J: TRBJ1-4
size: NA
D: TRBD1
DNA: TGCGCCAGCAGCCGACAGGGGTTGGGTGAAAAACTGTTTTTT
CDR3: CASSRQGLGEKLFF

V: TRBV28
J: TRBJ1-6
size: few
D: TRBD1
DNA: TGTGCCAGCAGATACCGGGACAGGGGCTTCTCACCCCTCCACTTT
CDR3: CASRYRDRGFSPLHF

V: TRBV11-2
J: TRBJ2-2
size: NA
D: TRBD1
DNA: TGTGCCAGCAGCTCGACAGGGGGCTTCGTCACCGGGGAGCTGTTTTTT
CDR3: CASSSTGGFVTGELFF

V: TRBV28
J: TRBJ2-1
size: NA
D: TRBD2
DNA: TGTGCCAGCGGGGGGACTAGCGGGAGTAGGGCCTACAATGAGCAGTTCTTC
CDR3: CASGGTSGSRAYNEQFF

V: TRBV7-3
J: TRBJ2-3
size: NA
D: TRBD2
DNA: TGTGCCAGCAGCTTCCTAGCGGGAAGCACAGATACGCAGTATTTT
CDR3: CASSFLAGSTDTQYF

V: TRBV3-1/TRBV3-2
J: TRBJ2-3
size: NA
D: NA
DNA: TGTGCCAGCAGCCCGGGGTCGCTCGGGACAGATACGCAGTATTTT
CDR3: CASSPGSLGTDTQYF

V: TRBV28
J: TRBJ2-5
size: NA
D: TRBD1
DNA: TGTGCCAGCAGTTTCGCTTCGGGACAGGGGTCGGAGACCCAGTACTTC
CDR3: CASSFASGQGSETQYF

V: TRBV12-5
J: TRBJ1-1
size: NA
D: TRBD1
DNA: TGTGCTGGGGGAACAGGGGGCAATGTTTTGAACACTGAAGCTTTCTTT
CDR3: CAGGTGGNVLNTEAFF

V: TRBV2
J: TRBJ2-5
size: NA
D: NA
DNA: TGTGCCAGCAGTAGAGGAATGCAAGAGACCCAGTACTTC
CDR3: CASSRGMQETQYF

V: TRBV28
J: TRBJ2-5
size: NA
D: NA
DNA: TGTGCCAGCAGTAGCCATGCGGGGGCCCCGGAGACCCAGTACTTC
CDR3: CASSSHAGAPETQYF

V: TRBV5-1
J: TRBJ1-6
size: NA
D: NA
DNA: TGCGCCAGCAGCTTGGACACGTTACATGGTAATTCACCCCTCCACTTT
CDR3: CASSLDTLHGNSPLHF

V: TRBV20-1
J: TRBJ2-7
size: NA
D: NA
DNA: TGCAGTGTATGGGAGTGGTACGAGCAGTACTTC
CDR3: CSVWEWYEQYF

V: TRBV5-4
J: TRBJ1-1
size: NA
D: TRBD1
DNA: TGTGCCAGCAGCGCTCCGCCGGGACAGAGCACTGAAGCTTTCTTT
CDR3: CASSAPPGQSTEAFF

V: TRBV12-3/TRBV12-4
J: TRBJ1-2
size: NA
D: NA
DNA: TGTGCCAGCAGTCCAATGACAGGAAACGGCTACACCTTC
CDR3: CASSPMTGNGYTF

V: TRBV7-9
J: TRBJ2-5
size: NA
D: NA
DNA: TGTGCCAGCAGCACCGCGGCAGGCGGGGAGACCCAGTACTTC
CDR3: CASSTAAGGETQYF

V: TRBV11-2
J: TRBJ1-2
size: NA
D: TRBD1
DNA: TGTGCCAGCAGCATGGCCGGGACAGGAGGGCGGGATGGCTACACCTTC
CDR3: CASSMAGTGGRDGYTF

V: TRBV30
J: TRBJ1-1
size: NA
D: NA
DNA: TGTGCCTGGACCTTCAACACTGAAGCTTTCTTT
CDR3: CAWTFNTEAFF

V: TRBV28
J: TRBJ1-1
size: NA
D: TRBD1
DNA: TGTGCCAGCAGTTTATCAGGGACAGCGAACACTGAAGCTTTCTTT
CDR3: CASSLSGTANTEAFF

V: TRBV11-2
J: TRBJ2-3
size: NA
D: NA
DNA: TGTGCCAGCACAAATCCTGGCGGTACGCAGTATTTT
CDR3: CASTNPGGTQYF

V: TRBV30
J: TRBJ2-3
size: NA
D: NA
DNA: TGTGCCTGGAGTGCTAGCACAGATACGCAGTATTTT
CDR3: CAWSASTDTQYF

V: TRBV5-4
J: TRBJ1-3
size: NA
D: TRBD1
DNA: TGTGCCAGCAGCTCTGGGACAGGGGTTGGCTCTGGAAACACCATATATTTT
CDR3: CASSSGTGVGSGNTIYF

V: TRBV20-1
J: TRBJ1-5
size: NA
D: NA
DNA: TGCAGTGCTAGTGCTTCGAGAGCCTTCGATCAGCCCCAGCATTTT
CDR3: CSASASRAFDQPQHF

V: TRBV11-3
J: TRBJ2-7
size: NA
D: TRBD2
DNA: TGTGCCAGCAGCTTCTCCGGACTAGCGGGACCCGAGCAGTACTTC
CDR3: CASSFSGLAGPEQYF

V: TRBV24-1
J: TRBJ1-3
size: NA
D: NA
DNA: TGTGCCACCAGTGGCGGTACAGGGTACGGAAACACCATATATTTT
CDR3: CATSGGTGYGNTIYF

V: TRBV28
J: TRBJ1-4
size: NA
D: NA
DNA: TGTGCCAGCAGCTACAGGGTAGCTAATGAAAAACTGTTTTTT
CDR3: CASSYRVANEKLFF

V: TRBV21-1
J: TRBJ2-7
size: NA
D: NA
DNA: TGTGCCAGCAGCAAAAGAGTTACTAGCGGATTCTCCTACGAGCAGTACTTC
CDR3: CASSKRVTSGFSYEQYF

V: TRBV10-3
J: TRBJ2-1
size: NA
D: TRBD2
DNA: TGTGCCATCAGTGAGCCAATGACTAGCGGGGTGTCGTCCTACAATGAGCAGTTCTTC
CDR3: CAISEPMTSGVSSYNEQFF

V: TRBV19
J: TRBJ1-1
size: NA
D: NA
DNA: TGTGCCAGCTACGGAGGGAACACTGAAGCTTTCTTT
CDR3: CASYGGNTEAFF